The 8 T cell receptor beta chains given below trace back to one sample, sequenced in a study of T cells after yellow fever vaccination. TCRdb ran MiXCR on the 5' RACE reads and lists one entry per CDR3 protein. The sample has approximately 550,000 distinct CDR3 sequences; roughly 13% are singletons. The sequencing used PBMCs, collected on the day of the yellow fever booster vaccination. The receptors were sampled from a man aged 25 to 45 who received the YFV17D yellow fever vaccine.

In this sample, this clonotype turned up a few times. The V call is TRBV27, the J call TRBJ2-1; perhaps TRBD2 as D (5 bases). This CDR3 region has 16 residues. Germline CDR1 reads MNHEY; CDR2 reads SMNVEV (reference sequence). The germline V and J ends were trimmed by 0 bases and 5 bases, with 14 bases remaining between them. CDR3 DNA sequence: TGTGCCAGCAGTTTATCCCCCTCTCAGCGGAACAATGAGCAGTTCTTC. Protein sequence: CASSLSPSQRNNEQFF.

This clonotype has a handful of counts. The chain couples TRBV5-1 to TRBJ2-3, with D possibly TRBD2 on 6 matching bases. Trimming pared 4 bases from V and 0 bases from J, leaving 18 bases between. Germline-derived CDR1 and CDR2 are SGHRS and YFSETQ. The CDR3 extends over 17 amino acids. The CDR3 loop reads CASSSSRGGMSTDTQYF. DNA of the CDR3: TGCGCCAGCAGCAGCTCTCGAGGCGGGATGAGCACAGATACGCAGTATTTT. Supplemented by reference TRBV5-1 and TRBJ2-3, the full variable domain reads KAGVTQTPRYLIKTRGQQVTLSCSPISGHRSVSWYQQTPGQGLQFLFEYFSETQRNKGNFPGRFSGRQFSNSRSEMNVSTLELGDSALYLCASSSSRGGMSTDTQYFGPGTRLTVL.

The V call is TRBV4-3, the J call TRBJ2-7; no clear D gene. CDR3 length equals 15 residues. The ends were cut back, 0 bases at V and 0 bases at J, with 9 bases in the middle. CDR1 and CDR2 from the germline V gene are LGHNA and YSLEER. The DNA of the CDR3 is TGCGCCAGCAGCCAAGAGTTGGTTAGCTCCTACGAGCAGTACTTC. This translates into CASSQELVSSYEQYF.

In its sample, this clonotype was seen a few times. The rearrangement joins TRBV20-1 to TRBJ1-5, with D possibly TRBD1 on 5 matching bases. CDR3 length: 13 amino acids. The ends were cut back, 3 bases at V and 5 bases at J, with 11 bases in the middle. Germline CDR1 is DFQATT and CDR2 is SNEGSKA (reference sequence). The CDR3 region has the DNA TGCAGTGCTAGTTTTGGGGGGGATCAGCCCCAGCATTTT. It yields the protein CSASFGGDQPQHF.

The rearrangement links TRBV7-6 to TRBJ2-7; TRBD2 might be the D (5 bases). Germline V CDR1 and CDR2: SGHVS, FNYEAQ. Trimming removed 1 base at V and 4 bases at J, with 17 bases between. This CDR3 spans 16 amino acids. The CDR3 loop is CASSLDPGVRSYEQYF. The CDR3, as DNA: TGTGCCAGCAGCTTAGACCCCGGGGTGCGATCGTACGAGCAGTACTTC.

Comments on this clonotype: At one end, the junction sequence differs from germline, possibly due to a read error. The rearrangement links TRBV6-8 to TRBJ2-7; D unclear. The V gene's germline CDR1 is MNHGY and CDR2 SAAAGT. This CDR3 comprises 9 residues. CDR3: CASSPGRDF. In DNA, the CDR3 is TGTGCCAGCAGTCCGGGTAGAGACTTC.

The chain carries TRBV7-2 and TRBJ2-2, with TRBD2 matching 7 bases. The V segment lost 4 bases and the J segment 5 bases; nucleotides outside the gene matches: 4. Per germline, CDR1 SGHTA and CDR2 FQGNSA. This CDR3 has 14 amino acids. DNA of the CDR3: TGTGCCAGCAGCTGGGGGGGGACTACCGGGGAGCTGTTTTTT. It encodes CASSWGGTTGELFF.

The chain combines TRBV7-2 with TRBJ2-5; 11 bases map to TRBD1. Germline CDR1 is SGHTA and CDR2 is FQGNSA. CDR3 size: 16 residues. Trimming cost V 1 base and J 0 bases; bases outside gene matches: 1. The CDR3 here is CASSLGDRGYQETQYF. In DNA form, the CDR3 reads TGTGCCAGCAGCTTAGGGGACAGGGGGTACCAAGAGACCCAGTACTTC.